What follows are 8 T cell receptor beta chains derived from one specimen sequenced in a study of blood T cell repertoires in COVID-19. Repertoires were generated with immunoSEQ multiplex PCR, while TCRdb's copy carries only in-frame clones and drops some. This table has more than 85,000 clones, 81% appearing once. Input material: peripheral blood. The receptors originated from a man older than 75 with active or convalescent COVID-19.

V is TRBV19 and J is TRBJ2-2, with a weak D call TRBD2 (6 bases). From germline, CDR1 is LNHDA and CDR2 SQIVND (reference sequence). This CDR3 spans 16 amino acids. Trimming took 5 bases from V and 4 from J, leaving 17 bases between them. The CDR3 reads CASSPPGLRGTGELFF. The CDR3 nucleotides are TGTGCCAGTAGTCCTCCGGGACTGCGGGGCACCGGGGAGCTGTTTTTT.

CDR3 sequence reads: CASGSVSSYNSPLHF. The CDR3 region has the DNA TGTGCCAGCGGGAGTGTGAGCTCCTATAATTCACCCCTCCACTTT. The V and J genes are TRBV6-5 and TRBJ1-6; D gene uncertain. Trimming pared 8 bases from V and 0 bases from J, leaving 11 bases between. The CDR3 sequence is 15 residues long. CDR1 is MNHEY and CDR2 is SVGAGI in the germline V gene.

The rearrangement uses TRBV27 and TRBJ1-6; TRBD1 agrees at 8 bases. The germline CDR1 and CDR2 sequences are MNHEY and SMNVEV (reference sequence). CDR3 length equals 16 residues. V dropped 4 bases and J dropped 0; count of bases not matched to a gene: 2. The CDR3 nucleotides read TGTGCCAGCAGTTCTACAGGGGGCTCCTATAATTCACCCCTCCACTTT. Its translation: CASSSTGGSYNSPLHF.

V is TRBV27 and J is TRBJ2-7, with 7 bases lining up with TRBD1. CDR3 size: 14 residues. Germline V gene sequence: CDR1 MNHEY, CDR2 SMNVEV (reference sequence). V lost 10 bases and J lost 2; bases outside the gene matches: 11. Here the CDR3 DNA reads TGTGCCACCCGCTACCGGGACAGCACCTACGAGCAGTACTTC. Amino acid sequence: CATRYRDSTYEQYF.

The chain links TRBV7-9 to TRBJ2-7; no definite D call. CDR3 length: 15 residues. Trimming took 5 bases from V and 2 from J, leaving 16 bases between them. The germline gives CDR1 SEHNR, CDR2 FQNEAQ (reference sequence). Written as DNA, the CDR3 is TGTGCCAGCAGCCTCCGTTCGGATGGAGCCTACGAGCAGTACTTC. Amino acid sequence: CASSLRSDGAYEQYF.

The chain is built from TRBV7-8 and TRBJ2-2; a possible D gene is TRBD2 (7 bases). Per germline, CDR1 SGHVS and CDR2 FQNEAQ. The V end lost 7 bases, the J end lost 4 bases, and 16 bases lay between the germline ends. CDR3 length: 15 residues. CDR3 loop: CASTVRGAVTGELFF. DNA for the CDR3: TGTGCCAGCACCGTCCGGGGGGCGGTCACCGGGGAGCTGTTTTTT.

This clone was seen a few times. This rearrangement joins TRBV7-2 to TRBJ1-2; 8 bases fit TRBD1. CDR3 length: 14 residues. Germline-derived CDR1 and CDR2 are SGHTA and FQGNSA. Trimming removed 0 bases from V and 8 bases from J; junction bases left unmatched: 5. The CDR3 reads CASSLAQGAGGYTF. DNA of the CDR3: TGTGCCAGCAGCTTAGCCCAGGGGGCAGGAGGCTACACCTTC.

This clone was counted between two and nine times. The rearrangement joins TRBV5-4 to TRBJ2-3, with 7 bases lining up with TRBD2. CDR1 SGHNT and CDR2 YYREEE come from the germline V gene (reference sequence). This CDR3 is 15 amino acids long. The J segment lost 1 base and the V segment lost 4 bases, leaving 6 bases of the junction unmatched. The CDR3 DNA reads TGTGCCAGCAGCCTCCTCCTAGCGGGCACAGATACGCAGTATTTT. Its translation is CASSLLLAGTDTQYF.